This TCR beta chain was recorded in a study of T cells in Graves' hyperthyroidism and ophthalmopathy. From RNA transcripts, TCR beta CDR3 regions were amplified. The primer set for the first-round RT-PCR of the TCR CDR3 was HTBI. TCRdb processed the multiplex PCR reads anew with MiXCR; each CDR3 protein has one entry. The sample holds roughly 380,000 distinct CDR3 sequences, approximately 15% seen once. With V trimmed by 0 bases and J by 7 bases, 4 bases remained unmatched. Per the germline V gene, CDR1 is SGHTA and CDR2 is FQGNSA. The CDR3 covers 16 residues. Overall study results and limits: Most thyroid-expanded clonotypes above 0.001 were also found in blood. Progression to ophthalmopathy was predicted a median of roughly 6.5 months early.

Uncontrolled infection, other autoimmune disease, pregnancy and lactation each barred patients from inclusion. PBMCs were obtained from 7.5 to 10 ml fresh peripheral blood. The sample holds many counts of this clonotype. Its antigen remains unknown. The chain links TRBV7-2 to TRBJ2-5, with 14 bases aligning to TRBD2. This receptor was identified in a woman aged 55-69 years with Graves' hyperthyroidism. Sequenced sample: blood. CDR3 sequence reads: CASSLAGTSGGPTQYF. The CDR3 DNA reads TGTGCCAGCAGCTTAGCCGGGACTAGCGGGGGCCCGACCCAGTACTTC.